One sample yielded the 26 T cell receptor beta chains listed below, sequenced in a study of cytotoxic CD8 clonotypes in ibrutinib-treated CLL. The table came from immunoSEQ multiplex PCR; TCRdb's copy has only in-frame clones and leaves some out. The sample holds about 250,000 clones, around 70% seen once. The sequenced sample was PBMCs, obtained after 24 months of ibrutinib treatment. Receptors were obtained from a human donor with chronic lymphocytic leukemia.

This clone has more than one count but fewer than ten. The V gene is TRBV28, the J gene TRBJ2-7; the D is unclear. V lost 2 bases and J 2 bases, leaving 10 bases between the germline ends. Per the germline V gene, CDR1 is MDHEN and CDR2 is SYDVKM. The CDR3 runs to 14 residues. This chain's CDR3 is CASSLRRTAYEQYF. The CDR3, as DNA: TGTGCCAGCAGTTTACGTCGCACGGCCTACGAGCAGTACTTC.

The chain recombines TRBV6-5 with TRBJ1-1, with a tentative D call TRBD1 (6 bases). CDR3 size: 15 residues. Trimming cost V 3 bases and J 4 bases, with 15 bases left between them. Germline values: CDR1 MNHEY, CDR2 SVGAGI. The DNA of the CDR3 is TGTGCCAGCAGTTATAGTCAGCAGGGGAGCACTGAAGCTTTCTTT. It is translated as CASSYSQQGSTEAFF.

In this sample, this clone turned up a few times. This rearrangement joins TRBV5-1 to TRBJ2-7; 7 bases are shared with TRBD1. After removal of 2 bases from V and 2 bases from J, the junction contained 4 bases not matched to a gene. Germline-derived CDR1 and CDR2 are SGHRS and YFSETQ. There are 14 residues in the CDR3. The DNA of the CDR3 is TGCGCCAGCAGCTTCCGGGACAGAACCTACGAGCAGTACTTC. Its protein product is CASSFRDRTYEQYF.

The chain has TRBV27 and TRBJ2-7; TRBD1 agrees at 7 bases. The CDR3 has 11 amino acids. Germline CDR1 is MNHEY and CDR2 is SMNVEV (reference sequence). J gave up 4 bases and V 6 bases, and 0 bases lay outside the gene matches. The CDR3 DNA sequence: TGTGCCAGCAGACAGGGGTACGAGCAGTACTTC. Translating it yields CASRQGYEQYF.

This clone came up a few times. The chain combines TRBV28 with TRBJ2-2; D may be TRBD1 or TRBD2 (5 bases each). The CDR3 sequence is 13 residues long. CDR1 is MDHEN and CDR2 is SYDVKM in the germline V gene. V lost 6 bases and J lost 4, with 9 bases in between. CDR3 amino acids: CASRGDVTGELFF. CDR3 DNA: TGTGCCAGCAGAGGGGACGTCACCGGGGAGCTGTTTTTT.

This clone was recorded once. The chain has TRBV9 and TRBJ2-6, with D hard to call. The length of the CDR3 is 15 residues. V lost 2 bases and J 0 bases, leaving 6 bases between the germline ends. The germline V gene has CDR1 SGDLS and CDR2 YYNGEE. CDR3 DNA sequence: TGTGCCAGCAGCGTGATGAGCTCTGGGGCCAACGTCCTGACTTTC. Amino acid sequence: CASSVMSSGANVLTF.

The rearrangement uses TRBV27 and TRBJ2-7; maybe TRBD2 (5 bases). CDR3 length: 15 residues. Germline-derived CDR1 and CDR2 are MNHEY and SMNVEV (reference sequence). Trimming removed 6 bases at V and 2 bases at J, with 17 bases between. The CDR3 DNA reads TGTGCCAGCAGCTTAACGGGGATTCGTACCTACGAGCAGTACTTC. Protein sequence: CASSLTGIRTYEQYF.

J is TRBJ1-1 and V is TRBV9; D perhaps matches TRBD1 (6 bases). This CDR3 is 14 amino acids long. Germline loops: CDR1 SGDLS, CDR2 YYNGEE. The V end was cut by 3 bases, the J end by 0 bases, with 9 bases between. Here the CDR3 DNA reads TGTGCCAGCAGCGAGGGACACCTGAACACTGAAGCTTTCTTT. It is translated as CASSEGHLNTEAFF.

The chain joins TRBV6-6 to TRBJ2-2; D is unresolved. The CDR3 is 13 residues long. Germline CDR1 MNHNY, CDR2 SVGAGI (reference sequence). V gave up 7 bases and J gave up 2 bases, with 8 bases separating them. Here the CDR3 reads CASIKPNTGELFF. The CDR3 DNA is TGTGCCAGCATAAAACCAAACACCGGGGAGCTGTTTTTT.

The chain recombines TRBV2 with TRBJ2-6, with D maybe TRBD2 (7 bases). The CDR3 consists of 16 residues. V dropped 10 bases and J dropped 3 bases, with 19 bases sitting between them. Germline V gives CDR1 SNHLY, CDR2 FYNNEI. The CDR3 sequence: CAIKNAGARGANVLTF. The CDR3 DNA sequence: TGTGCCATAAAAAATGCGGGGGCGCGTGGGGCCAACGTCCTGACTTTC. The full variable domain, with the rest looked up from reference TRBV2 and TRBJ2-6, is EPEVTQTPSHQVTQMGQEVILRCVPISNHLYFYWYRQILGQKVEFLVSFYNNEISEKSEIFDDQFSVERPDGSNFTLKIRSTKLEDSAMYFCAIKNAGARGANVLTFGAGSRLTVL.

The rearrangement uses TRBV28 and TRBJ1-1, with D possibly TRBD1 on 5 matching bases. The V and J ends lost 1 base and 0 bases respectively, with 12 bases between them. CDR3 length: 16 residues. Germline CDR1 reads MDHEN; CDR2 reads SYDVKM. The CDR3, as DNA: TGTGCCAGCAGTTTATCCCCGGGACCCATGAACACTGAAGCTTTCTTT. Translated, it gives CASSLSPGPMNTEAFF.

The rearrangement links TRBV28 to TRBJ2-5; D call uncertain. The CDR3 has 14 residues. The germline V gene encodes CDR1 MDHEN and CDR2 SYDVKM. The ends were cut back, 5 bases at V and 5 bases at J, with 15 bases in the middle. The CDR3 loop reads CASSPSAMRETQYF. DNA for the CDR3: TGTGCCAGCAGTCCCTCGGCGATGCGGGAGACCCAGTACTTC.

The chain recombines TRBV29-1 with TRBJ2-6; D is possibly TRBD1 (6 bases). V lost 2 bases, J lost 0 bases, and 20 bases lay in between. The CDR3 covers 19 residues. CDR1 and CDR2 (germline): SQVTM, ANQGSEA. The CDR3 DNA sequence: TGCAGCGTTGAAAGTAGCGTTAACAGGGTTTACTCTGGGGCCAACGTCCTGACTTTC. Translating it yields CSVESSVNRVYSGANVLTF.

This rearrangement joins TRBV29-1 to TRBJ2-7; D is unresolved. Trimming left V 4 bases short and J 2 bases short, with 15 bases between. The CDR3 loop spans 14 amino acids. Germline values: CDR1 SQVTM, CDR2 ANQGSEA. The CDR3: CSVAPLGATYEQYF. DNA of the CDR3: TGCAGCGTTGCGCCGCTTGGAGCCACCTACGAGCAGTACTTC.

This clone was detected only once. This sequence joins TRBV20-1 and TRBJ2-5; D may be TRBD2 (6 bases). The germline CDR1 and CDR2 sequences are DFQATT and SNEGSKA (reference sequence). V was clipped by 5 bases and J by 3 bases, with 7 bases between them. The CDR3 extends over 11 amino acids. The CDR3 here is CSAEREETQYF. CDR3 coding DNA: TGCAGTGCTGAGCGGGAAGAGACCCAGTACTTC.

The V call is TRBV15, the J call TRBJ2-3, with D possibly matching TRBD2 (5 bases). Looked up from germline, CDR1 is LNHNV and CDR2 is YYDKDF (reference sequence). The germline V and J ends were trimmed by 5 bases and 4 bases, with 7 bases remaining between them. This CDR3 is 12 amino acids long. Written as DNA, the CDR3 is TGTGCCACCAGCCAGAGGGCAGATACGCAGTATTTT. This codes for CATSQRADTQYF.

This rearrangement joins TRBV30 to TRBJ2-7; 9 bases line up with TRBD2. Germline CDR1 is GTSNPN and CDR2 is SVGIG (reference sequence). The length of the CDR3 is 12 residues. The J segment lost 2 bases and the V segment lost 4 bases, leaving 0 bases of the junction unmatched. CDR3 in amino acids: CAWTSGTYEQYF. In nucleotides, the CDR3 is TGTGCCTGGACTAGCGGGACCTACGAGCAGTACTTC.

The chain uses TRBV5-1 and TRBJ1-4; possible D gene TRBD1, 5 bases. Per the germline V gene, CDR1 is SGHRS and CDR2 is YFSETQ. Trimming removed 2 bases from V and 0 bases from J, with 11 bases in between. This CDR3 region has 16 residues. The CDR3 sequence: CASSFGGTATNEKLFF. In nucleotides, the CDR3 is TGCGCCAGCAGCTTTGGAGGGACTGCAACTAATGAAAAACTGTTTTTT.

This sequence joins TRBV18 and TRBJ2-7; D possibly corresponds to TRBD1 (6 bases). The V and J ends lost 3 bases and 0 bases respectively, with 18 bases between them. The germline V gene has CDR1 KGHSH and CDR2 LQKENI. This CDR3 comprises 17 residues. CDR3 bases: TGTGCCAGCTCACCCCGAGGACAGACCGAGGGCTCCTACGAGCAGTACTTC. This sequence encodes CASSPRGQTEGSYEQYF. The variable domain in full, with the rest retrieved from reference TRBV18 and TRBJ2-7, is NAGVMQNPRHLVRRRGQEARLRCSPMKGHSHVYWYRQLPEEGLKFMVYLQKENIIDESGMPKERFSAEFPKEGPSILRIQQVVRGDSAAYFCASSPRGQTEGSYEQYFGPGTRLTVT.

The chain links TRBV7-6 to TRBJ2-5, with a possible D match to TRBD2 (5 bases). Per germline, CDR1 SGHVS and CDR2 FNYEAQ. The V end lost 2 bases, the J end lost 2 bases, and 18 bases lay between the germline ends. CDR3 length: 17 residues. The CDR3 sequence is CASSLFSGVRSQETQYF. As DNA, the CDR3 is TGTGCCAGCAGCTTATTTTCCGGGGTTCGGAGTCAAGAGACCCAGTACTTC.

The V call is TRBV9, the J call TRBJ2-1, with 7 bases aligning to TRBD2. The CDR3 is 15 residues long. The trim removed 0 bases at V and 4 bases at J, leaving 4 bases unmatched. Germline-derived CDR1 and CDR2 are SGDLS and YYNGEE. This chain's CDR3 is CASSVASGDYNEQFF. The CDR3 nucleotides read TGTGCCAGCAGCGTAGCTAGCGGAGATTACAATGAGCAGTTCTTC.

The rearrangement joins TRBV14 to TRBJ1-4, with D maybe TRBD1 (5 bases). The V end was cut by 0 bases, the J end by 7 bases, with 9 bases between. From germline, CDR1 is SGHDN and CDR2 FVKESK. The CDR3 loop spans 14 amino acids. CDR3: CASSQDFQGEKLFF. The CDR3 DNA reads TGTGCCAGCAGCCAAGATTTCCAGGGTGAAAAACTGTTTTTT.

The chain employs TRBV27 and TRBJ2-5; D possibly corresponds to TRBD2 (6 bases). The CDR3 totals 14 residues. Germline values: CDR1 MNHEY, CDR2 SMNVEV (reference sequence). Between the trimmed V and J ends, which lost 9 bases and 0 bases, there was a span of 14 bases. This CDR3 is CASSGIADQETQYF. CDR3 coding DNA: TGTGCCAGTTCTGGGATAGCGGACCAAGAGACCCAGTACTTC.

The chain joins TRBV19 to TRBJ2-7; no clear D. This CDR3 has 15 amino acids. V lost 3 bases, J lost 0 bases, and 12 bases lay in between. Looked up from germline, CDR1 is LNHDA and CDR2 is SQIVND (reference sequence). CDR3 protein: CASSIFLESSYEQYF. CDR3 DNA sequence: TGTGCCAGTAGTATCTTTCTGGAGAGCTCCTACGAGCAGTACTTC.

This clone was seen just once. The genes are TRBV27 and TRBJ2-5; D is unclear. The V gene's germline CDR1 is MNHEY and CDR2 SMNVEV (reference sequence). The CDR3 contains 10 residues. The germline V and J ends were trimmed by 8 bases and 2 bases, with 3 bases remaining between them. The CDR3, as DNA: TGTGCCAGCGGTCAAGAGACCCAGTACTTC. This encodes CASGQETQYF.

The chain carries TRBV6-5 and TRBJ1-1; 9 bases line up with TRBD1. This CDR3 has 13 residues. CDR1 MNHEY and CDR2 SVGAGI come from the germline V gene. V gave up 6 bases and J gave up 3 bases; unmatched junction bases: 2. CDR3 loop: CASSRQGDTEAFF. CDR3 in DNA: TGTGCCAGCAGCAGACAGGGGGACACTGAAGCTTTCTTT.